These T cell receptor beta chains were read from a single sample in a study of TIL therapy for anti-PD-1-resistant metastatic lung cancer. Assay used: immunoSEQ multiplex PCR; TCRdb lists only in-frame clones, some missing. The sample has about 59,000 clones, more than 60% seen once. This specimen was blood, taken at baseline. These receptors all stem from a person between 25 and 79 years old with non-small cell lung cancer. Both conserved end residues are part of each CDR3. D genes are given only for firm matches.

TRBJ2-1,TRBD2,TRBV15,CATSLGRGHEQFF
TRBJ2-3,-,TRBV28,CASSLSGWGIGTQYF
TRBJ1-2,TRBD1,TRBV2,CASKGTDYGYTF
TRBJ2-7,-,TRBV4-1,CASSVFRGMTYEQYF
TRBJ2-1,TRBD2,TRBV9,CASSDGLAGGNNEQFF
TRBJ2-7,-,TRBV16,CASSQLGVRGKSYEQYF
TRBJ2-2,TRBD1,TRBV5-8,CASSLYRDRFTGELFF
TRBJ1-3,-,TRBV7-9,CASSLQQGGGNTIYF
TRBJ2-6,TRBD1,TRBV12-5,CASGTGTGGYGANVLTF
TRBJ2-7,TRBD1,TRBV4-3,CASSQVTGGSYEQYF
TRBJ2-5,TRBD1,TRBV18,CASSWRRQGTETQYF
TRBJ2-1,-,TRBV7-6,CASSLGYRAPSPFSYNEQFF
TRBJ2-5,-,TRBV5-1,CASSLSWGETQYF
TRBJ2-7,-,TRBV19,CASSIDGDPRREQYF
TRBJ1-6,-,TRBV7-2,CASSLFGTSRDSPLHF
TRBJ2-3,-,TRBV30,CAWSKGEGPTDTQYF
TRBJ2-1,-,TRBV6-5,CASSSYEGDEQFF
TRBJ1-2,-,TRBV4-3,CASSQVGQLGYTF
TRBJ1-2,-,TRBV5-6,CASSLSRNYGYTF
TRBJ1-5,-,TRBV30,CAWSGEGNQPQHF
TRBJ2-2,TRBD2,TRBV7-9,CASSLARGANTGELFF
TRBJ2-1,-,TRBV5-8,CASSLAGSGTYNEQFF
TRBJ1-2,TRBD1,TRBV29-1,CSVEPGTGGNYGYTF
TRBJ1-6,TRBD1,TRBV28,CASSSTGTGDSPLHF
TRBJ2-5,-,TRBV7-2,CASSGTGETQYF
TRBJ2-5,-,TRBV5-6,CASSSGTDLRETQYF
TRBJ2-5,-,TRBV10-2,CASSLRGSGETQYF
TRBJ2-1,-,TRBV5-1,CASYAQGGNEQFF
TRBJ2-7,-,TRBV2,CASSEWGYEQYF
TRBJ2-5,-,TRBV5-1,CASSLGAGLQTQETQYF
TRBJ1-1,-,TRBV19,CASSIMAPTEAFF
TRBJ2-7,-,TRBV4-1,CASSQAGRARTYEQYF
TRBJ2-5,-,TRBV7-9,CASTTGGETQYF
TRBJ1-5,-,TRBV5-1,CASSLGVTRDQPQHF
TRBJ2-7,-,TRBV11-3,CASSDQKGDGGAWEQYF